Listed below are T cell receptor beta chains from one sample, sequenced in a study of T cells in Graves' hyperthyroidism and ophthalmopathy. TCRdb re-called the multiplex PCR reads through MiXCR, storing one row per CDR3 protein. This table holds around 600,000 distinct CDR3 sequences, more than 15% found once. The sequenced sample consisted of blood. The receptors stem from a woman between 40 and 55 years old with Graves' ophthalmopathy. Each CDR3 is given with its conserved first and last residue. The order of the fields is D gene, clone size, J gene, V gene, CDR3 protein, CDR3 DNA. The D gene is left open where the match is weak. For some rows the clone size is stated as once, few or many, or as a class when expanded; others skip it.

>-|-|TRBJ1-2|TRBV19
CASRATITNYGYTF
TGTGCCAGTCGTGCGACGATAACTAACTATGGCTACACCTTC
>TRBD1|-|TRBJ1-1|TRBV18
CASSRGRGREAFF
TGTGCCAGCTCACGGGGCAGGGGGCGTGAAGCTTTCTTT
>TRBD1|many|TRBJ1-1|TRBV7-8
CASSLLGTANTEAFF
TGTGCCAGCAGCTTACTAGGGACAGCCAACACTGAAGCTTTCTTT
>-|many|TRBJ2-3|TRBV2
CASRGSRASGSRTDTQYF
TGTGCCAGCAGGGGGTCAAGGGCGTCGGGGTCTCGCACAGATACGCAGTATTTT
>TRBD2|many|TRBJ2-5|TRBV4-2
CASSQMAGGQETQYF
TGTGCCAGCAGCCAAATGGCGGGGGGCCAAGAGACCCAGTACTTC
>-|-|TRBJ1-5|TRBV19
CASSWGVNQPQHF
TGTGCCAGTAGTTGGGGGGTTAATCAGCCCCAGCATTTT
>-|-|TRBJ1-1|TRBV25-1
CATRAGYENTEAFF
TGTGCAACTAGGGCGGGGTATGAGAACACTGAAGCTTTCTTT
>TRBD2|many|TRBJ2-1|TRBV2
CASSGGTSMGDEQFF
TGTGCCAGCAGTGGCGGGACTAGCATGGGAGATGAGCAGTTCTTC
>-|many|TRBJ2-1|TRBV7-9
CASSLGPASEQFF
TGTGCCAGCAGCTTAGGTCCCGCCAGTGAGCAGTTCTTC
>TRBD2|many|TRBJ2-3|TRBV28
CASRPGTSGDLLPADTQYF
TGTGCCAGCAGGCCGGGGACTAGCGGGGACCTGCTGCCCGCAGATACGCAGTATTTT
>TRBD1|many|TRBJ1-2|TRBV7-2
CASSSGGTVANYGYTF
TGTGCCAGCAGCTCAGGGGGGACAGTCGCTAACTATGGCTACACCTTC
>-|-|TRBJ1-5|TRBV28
CASSLGIRPQHF
TGTGCCAGCAGTTTGGGTATTCGGCCCCAGCATTTT
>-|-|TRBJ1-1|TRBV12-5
CASGFSPGGRGMNTEAFF
TGTGCTAGTGGTTTTTCCCCGGGGGGTCGGGGCATGAACACTGAAGCTTTCTTT
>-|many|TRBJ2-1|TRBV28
CASSSAGYPVHEQFF
TGTGCCAGCAGTTCCGCAGGGTATCCAGTCCATGAGCAGTTCTTC
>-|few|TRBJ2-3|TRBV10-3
CAISEGDTQYF
TGTGCCATCAGTGAGGGGGATACGCAGTATTTT
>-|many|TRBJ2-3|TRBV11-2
CASSPPESDTQYF
TGTGCCAGCAGCCCCCCAGAGTCAGATACGCAGTATTTT
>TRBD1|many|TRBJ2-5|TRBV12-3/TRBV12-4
CASSDGTGGAETQYF
TGTGCCAGCAGTGACGGGACAGGGGGCGCCGAGACCCAGTACTTC
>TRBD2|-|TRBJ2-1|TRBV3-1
CASSQDGGDYNEQFF
TGTGCCAGCAGCCAAGACGGGGGGGACTACAATGAGCAGTTCTTC
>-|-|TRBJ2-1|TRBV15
CTTRDGGNSYNEQFF
TGTACCACCAGGGATGGCGGGAACTCCTACAATGAGCAGTTCTTC
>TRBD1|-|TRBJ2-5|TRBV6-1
CASSGQGTETQYF
TGTGCCAGCAGTGGACAGGGTACAGAGACCCAGTACTTC
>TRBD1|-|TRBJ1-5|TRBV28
CASSRGTGGFIGNQPQHF
TGTGCCAGCAGCCGAGGGACAGGGGGCTTCATTGGCAATCAGCCCCAGCATTTT
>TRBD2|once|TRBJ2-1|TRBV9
CASSVLAARGNEQFF
TGTGCCAGCAGCGTCCTAGCGGCTAGGGGCAATGAGCAGTTCTTC
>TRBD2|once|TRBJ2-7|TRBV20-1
CSVRFRPPRTSGVRGGASYEQCF
TGCAGTGTTCGGTTCCGCCCTCCACGGACTAGCGGAGTCCGGGGCGGGGCTTCCTACGAGCAGTGCTTC